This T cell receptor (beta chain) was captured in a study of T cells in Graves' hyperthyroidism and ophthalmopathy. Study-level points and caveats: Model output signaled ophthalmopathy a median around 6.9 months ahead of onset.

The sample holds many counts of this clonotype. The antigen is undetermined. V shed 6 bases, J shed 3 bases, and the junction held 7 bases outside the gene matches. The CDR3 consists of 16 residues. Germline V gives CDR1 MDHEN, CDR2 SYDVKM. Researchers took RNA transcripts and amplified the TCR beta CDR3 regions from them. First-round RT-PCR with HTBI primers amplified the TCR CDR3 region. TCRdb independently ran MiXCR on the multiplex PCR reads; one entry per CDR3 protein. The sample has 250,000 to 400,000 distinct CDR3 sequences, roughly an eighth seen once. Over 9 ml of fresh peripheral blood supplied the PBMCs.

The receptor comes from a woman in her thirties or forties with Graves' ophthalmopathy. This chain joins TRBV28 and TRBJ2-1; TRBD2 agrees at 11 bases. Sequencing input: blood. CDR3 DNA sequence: TGTGCCAGCAGGAGTACTAGCGGGAGTTTCTACAATGAGCAGTTCTTC. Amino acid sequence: CASRSTSGSFYNEQFF.